Listed here is a single T cell receptor (beta chain). The use of a sample-barcoded 5' primer and a J-beta primer mix characterized a second PCR of about 6 to 12 cycles. TCRdb reanalysed the 5' RACE reads using MiXCR and keeps one entry per CDR3 protein. The repertoire consists of hundreds of thousands of distinct CDR3 sequences, with 52% occurring once and the leading ten covering 13%. The entry originates in a study of blood T cells in healthy people across ages. Trimming took 6 bases from V and 1 from J; bases not matched to a gene: 10. CDR3 length equals 16 residues. The germline CDR1 and CDR2 sequences are MNHEY and SVGEGT.

The genes are TRBV6-2 or TRBV6-3 and TRBJ1-1; TRBD1 matches 8 bases. Specimen: blood. This clonotype was obtained from an elderly woman in good health. The CDR3 coding sequence is TGTGCCAGCAGCCGCCCCTCAGGGGGCGAGAACACTGAAGCTTTCTTT. Translated: CASSRPSGGENTEAFF.